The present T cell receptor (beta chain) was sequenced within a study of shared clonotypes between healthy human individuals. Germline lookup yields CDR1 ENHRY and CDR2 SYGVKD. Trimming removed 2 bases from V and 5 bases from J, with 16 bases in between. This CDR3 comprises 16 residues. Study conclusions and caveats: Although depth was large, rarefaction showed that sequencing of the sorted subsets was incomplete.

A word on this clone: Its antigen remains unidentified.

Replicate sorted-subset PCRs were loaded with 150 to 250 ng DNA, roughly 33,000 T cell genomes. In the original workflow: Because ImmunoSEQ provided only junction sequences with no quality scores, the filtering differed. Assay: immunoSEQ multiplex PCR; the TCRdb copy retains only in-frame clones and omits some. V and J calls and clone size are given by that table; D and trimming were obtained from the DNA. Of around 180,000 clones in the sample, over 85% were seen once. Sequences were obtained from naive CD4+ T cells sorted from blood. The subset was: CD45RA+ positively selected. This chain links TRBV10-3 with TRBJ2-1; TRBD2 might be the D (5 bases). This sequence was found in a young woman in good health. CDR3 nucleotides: TGTGCCATCAGTGAGCCAGGTCGGGGTAGAGACAATGAGCAGTTCTTC. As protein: CAISEPGRGRDNEQFF.